One and the same sample provided the 4 T cell receptor beta chains below, sequenced in a study of T cells in localized non-small cell lung cancer. The data were produced by immunoSEQ multiplex PCR, yet TCRdb's version contains in-frame clones alone and is incomplete. Of under 12,000 clones in the sample, about four fifths are singletons; the top ten hold 15% to 20%. This material consisted of peripheral blood mononuclear cells, taken before any cancer treatment. The receptor source for this set is a female donor older than 55 with stage II lung adenocarcinoma.

The chain has TRBV7-2 and TRBJ2-3; D call uncertain. The CDR3 covers 12 residues. V lost 5 bases to trimming and J lost 6 bases, with 9 bases between them. Germline values: CDR1 SGHTA, CDR2 FQGNSA. DNA for the CDR3: TGTGCCAGCAGCCCCTTCACTGATACGCAGTATTTT. This translates into CASSPFTDTQYF.

The V call is TRBV9, the J call TRBJ2-1; D not resolved. The CDR3 contains 11 residues. Germline V gene sequence: CDR1 SGDLS, CDR2 YYNGEE. The V gene lost 2 bases and the J gene lost 5 bases, with 2 bases spanning the gap. The CDR3 region is CASSVDNEQFF. In nucleotides, the CDR3 is TGTGCCAGCAGCGTGGACAATGAGCAGTTCTTC. The entire variable domain, with the rest obtained from reference TRBV9 and TRBJ2-1, is as follows: DSGVTQTPKHLITATGQRVTLRCSPRSGDLSVYWYQQSLDQGLQFLIQYYNGEERAKGNILERFSAQQFPDLHSELNLSSLELGDSALYFCASSVDNEQFFGPGTRLTVL.

This chain joins TRBV4-1 and TRBJ2-7, with D perhaps matching TRBD2 (7 bases). The CDR3 loop spans 15 amino acids. V was clipped by 2 bases and J by 3 bases, with 14 bases between them. Germline CDR1 reads MGHRA; CDR2 reads YSYEKL. CDR3 sequence reads: CASSQTHGGLYEQYF. For the CDR3, the DNA is TGCGCCAGCAGCCAAACCCACGGGGGGCTCTACGAGCAGTACTTC.

V gene TRBV6-1 combines with J gene TRBJ2-1; maybe TRBD1 (5 bases). Trimming removed 4 bases at V and 7 bases at J, with 26 bases between. The germline gives CDR1 MNHNS, CDR2 SASEGT. The CDR3 totals 18 residues. Here the CDR3 DNA reads TGTGCCAGCAGTGCCGCCGGTACAGGCCGATCAGCTATGAATGAGCAGTTCTTC. Translation: CASSAAGTGRSAMNEQFF.